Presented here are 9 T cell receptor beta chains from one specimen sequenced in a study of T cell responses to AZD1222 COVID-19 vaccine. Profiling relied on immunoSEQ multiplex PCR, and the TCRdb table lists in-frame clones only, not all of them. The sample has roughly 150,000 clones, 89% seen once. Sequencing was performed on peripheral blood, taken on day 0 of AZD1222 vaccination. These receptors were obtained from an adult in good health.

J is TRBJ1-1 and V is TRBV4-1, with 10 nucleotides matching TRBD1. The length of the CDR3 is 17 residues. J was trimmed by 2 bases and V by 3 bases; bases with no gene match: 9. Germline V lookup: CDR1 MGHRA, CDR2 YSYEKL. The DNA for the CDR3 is TGCGCCAGCAGCCAGTTGGGACAGGGGTCTCGCAACACTGAAGCTTTCTTT. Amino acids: CASSQLGQGSRNTEAFF.

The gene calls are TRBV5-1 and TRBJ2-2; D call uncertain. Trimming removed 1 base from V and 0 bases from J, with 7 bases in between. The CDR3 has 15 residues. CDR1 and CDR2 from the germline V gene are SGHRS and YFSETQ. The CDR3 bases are TGCGCCAGCAGCTTGAATCGTCCGAACACCGGGGAGCTGTTTTTT. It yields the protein CASSLNRPNTGELFF.

The chain's CDR3 is CASSARGSPLHF. In nucleotides, the CDR3 is TGTGCCAGCAGCGCCAGGGGTTCACCCCTCCACTTT. The chain recombines TRBV11-2 with TRBJ1-6; possibly TRBD1 for D (6 bases). The V gene's germline CDR1 is SGHAT and CDR2 FQNNGV. The CDR3 is 12 residues long. V shed 5 bases and J shed 9 bases, with 8 bases lying between them.

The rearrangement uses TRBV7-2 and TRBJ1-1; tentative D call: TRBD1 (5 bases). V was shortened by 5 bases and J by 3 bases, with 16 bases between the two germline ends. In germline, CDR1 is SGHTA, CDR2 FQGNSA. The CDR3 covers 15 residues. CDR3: CASSLTMTDYTEAFF. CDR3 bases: TGTGCCAGCAGCCTTACCATGACAGACTACACTGAAGCTTTCTTT.

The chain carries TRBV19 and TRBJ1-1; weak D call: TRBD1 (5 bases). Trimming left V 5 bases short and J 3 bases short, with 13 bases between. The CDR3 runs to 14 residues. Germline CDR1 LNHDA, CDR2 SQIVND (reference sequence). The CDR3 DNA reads TGTGCCAGTAGTTGGGGCTCGCTGGACACTGAAGCTTTCTTT. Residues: CASSWGSLDTEAFF. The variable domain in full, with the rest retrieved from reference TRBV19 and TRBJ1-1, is DGGITQSPKYLFRKEGQNVTLSCEQNLNHDAMYWYRQDPGQGLRLIYYSQIVNDFQKGDIAEGYSVSREKKESFPLTVTSAQKNPTAFYLCASSWGSLDTEAFFGQGTRLTVV.

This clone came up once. The CDR3 nucleotides read TGCGCCAGCAGCTACCAACCCCCAGGGGCGAATCGACCCGTAGGAGAGCAGTACTTC. This translates into CASSYQPPGANRPVGEQYF. The chain has TRBV5-1 and TRBJ2-7, with D possibly TRBD1 on 6 matching bases. Germline V gives CDR1 SGHRS, CDR2 YFSETQ. V lost 3 bases and J 7 bases, leaving 32 bases between the germline ends. The CDR3 has 19 residues.

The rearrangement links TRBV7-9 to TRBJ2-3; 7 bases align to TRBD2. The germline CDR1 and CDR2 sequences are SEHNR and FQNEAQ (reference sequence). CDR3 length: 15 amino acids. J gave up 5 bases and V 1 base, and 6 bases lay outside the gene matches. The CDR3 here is CASSLGGRARDTQYF. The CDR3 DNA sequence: TGTGCCAGCAGCTTAGGCGGGAGAGCTAGAGATACGCAGTATTTT.

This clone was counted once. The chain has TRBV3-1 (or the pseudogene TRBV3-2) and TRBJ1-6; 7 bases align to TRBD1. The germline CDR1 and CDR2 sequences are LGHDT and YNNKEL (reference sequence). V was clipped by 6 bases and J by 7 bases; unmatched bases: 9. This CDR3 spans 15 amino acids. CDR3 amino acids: CASSGPGQRNSPLHF. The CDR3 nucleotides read TGTGCCAGCAGTGGCCCGGGACAGAGAAATTCACCCCTCCACTTT.

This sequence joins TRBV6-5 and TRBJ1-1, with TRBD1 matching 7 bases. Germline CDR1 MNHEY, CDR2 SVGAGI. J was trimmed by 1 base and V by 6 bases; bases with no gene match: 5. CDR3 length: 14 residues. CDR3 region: CASRDWDRNTEAFF. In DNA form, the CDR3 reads TGTGCCAGCAGAGACTGGGACAGGAACACTGAAGCTTTCTTT.